Shown below are 27 T cell receptor beta chains from a single sample sequenced in a study of cytotoxic CD8 clonotypes in ibrutinib-treated CLL. Using immunoSEQ multiplex PCR, the repertoire was profiled, and TCRdb retains in-frame clones only, with some absent. The repertoire holds 150,000 to 250,000 clones, around 70% seen once, with 13% in the top ten. The material sequenced was PBMCs, taken after 24 months of ibrutinib treatment. Every receptor here comes from a human donor with chronic lymphocytic leukemia.

The chain employs TRBV9 and TRBJ2-5; TRBD2 is a possible D gene (5 bases). The germline CDR1 and CDR2 sequences are SGDLS and YYNGEE. The CDR3 is 15 amino acids. V was clipped by 6 bases and J by 2 bases, with 17 bases between them. CDR3 amino acids: CASNTRGRFQETQYF. The CDR3 DNA is TGTGCCAGCAACACAAGAGGGCGGTTTCAAGAGACCCAGTACTTC.

This rearrangement joins TRBV19 to TRBJ2-1, with a tentative D call TRBD2 (5 bases). The CDR3 length is 15 residues. Deletions cut 4 bases from V and 7 bases from J, with 17 bases between. CDR1 is LNHDA, CDR2 SQIVND, per germline (reference sequence). The CDR3 loop is CASSTPGTPANEQFF. The CDR3 DNA sequence: TGTGCCAGTAGTACCCCGGGAACCCCGGCGAATGAGCAGTTCTTC. The full variable domain, with the rest looked up from reference TRBV19 and TRBJ2-1, is DGGITQSPKYLFRKEGQNVTLSCEQNLNHDAMYWYRQDPGQGLRLIYYSQIVNDFQKGDIAEGYSVSREKKESFPLTVTSAQKNPTAFYLCASSTPGTPANEQFFGPGTRLTVL.

This chain connects TRBV6-6 to TRBJ2-1; D is ambiguous. Germline lookup yields CDR1 MNHNY and CDR2 SVGAGI (reference sequence). The length of the CDR3 is 15 residues. Between the trimmed V and J ends, which lost 0 bases and 3 bases, there was a span of 9 bases. CDR3 sequence reads: CASSYSSVNYNEQFF. The CDR3 nucleotides read TGTGCCAGCAGTTACTCGAGCGTCAACTACAATGAGCAGTTCTTC.

The CDR3 spells CASSLKGANVGYTF. The CDR3 bases are TGTGCCAGCAGCTTAAAGGGGGCGAACGTTGGCTACACCTTC. The rearrangement links TRBV5-4 to TRBJ1-2, with TRBD1 matching over 7 bases. Trimming removed 2 bases from V and 7 bases from J; junction bases left unmatched: 8. Per germline, CDR1 SGHNT and CDR2 YYREEE (reference sequence). CDR3 size: 14 residues.

The chain links TRBV7-6 to TRBJ2-3; TRBD2 matches at 9 bases. Germline V gives CDR1 SGHVS, CDR2 FNYEAQ. The junction had 10 bases not matched to a gene; V was cut back by 5 bases and J by 4 bases. The CDR3 loop spans 16 amino acids. The CDR3 spells CASSTRTSAFADTQYF. CDR3 in DNA: TGTGCCAGCAGCACGCGGACTAGCGCTTTTGCAGATACGCAGTATTTT.

This clone was detected a few times. This rearrangement joins TRBV5-1 to TRBJ2-1; no clear D gene. The CDR3 contains 13 residues. The germline V gene encodes CDR1 SGHRS and CDR2 YFSETQ. V gave up 0 bases and J gave up 7 bases, with 8 bases separating them. The chain's CDR3 is CASSLEPTNEQFF. The CDR3, as DNA: TGCGCCAGCAGCTTGGAACCCACTAATGAGCAGTTCTTC.

The chain uses TRBV28 and TRBJ2-7; D might be TRBD1 or TRBD2, each matching 7 bases. Germline V gives CDR1 MDHEN, CDR2 SYDVKM. Trimming left V 1 base short and J 2 bases short, with 12 bases between. The CDR3 runs to 15 residues. CDR3 bases: TGTGCCAGCAGTTTATCAGGGGGGGTTACCTACGAGCAGTACTTC. Translating it yields CASSLSGGVTYEQYF. The variable domain in full, completed from reference TRBV28 and TRBJ2-7, reads DVKVTQSSRYLVKRTGEKVFLECVQDMDHENMFWYRQDPGLGLRLIYFSYDVKMKEKGDIPEGYSVSREKKERFSLILESASTNQTSMYLCASSLSGGVTYEQYFGPGTRLTVT.

The rearrangement uses TRBV5-4 and TRBJ2-7; 10 nucleotides line up with TRBD2. V dropped 1 base and J dropped 6; count of bases not matched to a gene: 7. The V gene's germline CDR1 is SGHNT and CDR2 YYREEE (reference sequence). CDR3 length: 15 amino acids. The CDR3 region is CASSLPLAGAIEQYF. CDR3 DNA: TGTGCCAGCAGCTTGCCGCTAGCGGGAGCCATCGAGCAGTACTTC.

The gene calls are TRBV19 and TRBJ2-1, with 11 bases fitting TRBD2. The CDR3 runs 17 residues. Germline V gene sequence: CDR1 LNHDA, CDR2 SQIVND (reference sequence). With V trimmed by 5 bases and J by 6 bases, 12 bases remained unmatched. CDR3 bases: TGTGCCAGTAGTGTGACTCTTACTAGCGGGAGAGGCAATGAGCAGTTCTTC. Residues: CASSVTLTSGRGNEQFF.

The chain joins TRBV18 to TRBJ2-7; unclear D gene. Germline V lookup: CDR1 KGHSH, CDR2 LQKENI. This CDR3 is 14 amino acids long. The germline V and J ends were trimmed by 0 bases and 4 bases, with 10 bases remaining between them. This chain's CDR3 is CASSPPTNKYEQYF. CDR3 nucleotides: TGTGCCAGCTCACCACCGACCAATAAATACGAGCAGTACTTC.

The V and J genes are TRBV15 and TRBJ2-5; the D is unclear. The CDR3 is 15 residues long. The V end was cut by 3 bases, the J end by 4 bases, with 15 bases between. The germline CDR1 and CDR2 sequences are LNHNV and YYDKDF (reference sequence). The CDR3 DNA follows: TGTGCCACCAGCAGCACTGGCACCGGTGGAGAGACCCAGTACTTC. This sequence encodes CATSSTGTGGETQYF.

The chain is built from TRBV5-1 and TRBJ2-7; 7 positions agree with TRBD1. The J segment lost 6 bases and the V segment lost 2 bases, leaving 11 bases of the junction unmatched. This CDR3 region has 15 residues. Germline CDR1 reads SGHRS; CDR2 reads YFSETQ. The CDR3 region is CASSLDWTGLGEQYF. The DNA for the CDR3 is TGCGCCAGCAGCTTAGACTGGACAGGCCTGGGCGAGCAGTACTTC. The whole variable domain, filled in from reference TRBV5-1 and TRBJ2-7, reads KAGVTQTPRYLIKTRGQQVTLSCSPISGHRSVSWYQQTPGQGLQFLFEYFSETQRNKGNFPGRFSGRQFSNSRSEMNVSTLELGDSALYLCASSLDWTGLGEQYFGPGTRLTVT.

This rearrangement joins TRBV7-2 to TRBJ2-3; 9 nucleotides match TRBD1. Unmatched junction bases numbered 14, after V lost 5 bases and J lost 11 bases. The germline V gene encodes CDR1 SGHTA and CDR2 FQGNSA. The CDR3 consists of 15 residues. Here the CDR3 reads CASSLMRGQGSWQYF. Here the CDR3 DNA reads TGTGCCAGCAGCCTCATGCGGGGACAGGGCTCCTGGCAGTATTTT.

This chain connects TRBV7-7 to TRBJ2-1; 7 nucleotides align to TRBD2. CDR1 and CDR2 from the germline V gene are SSHAT and FNYEAQ (reference sequence). V gave up 6 bases and J gave up 0 bases; unmatched junction bases: 14. CDR3 length: 18 residues. CDR3 sequence: CASSNNWVGRSSYNEQFF. The CDR3 coding sequence is TGTGCCAGCAGTAACAATTGGGTCGGGAGGTCCTCCTACAATGAGCAGTTCTTC.

Written as DNA, the CDR3 is TGCGCCAGCAGCCGAGAACTAGCGGGGCTCTACGAGCAGTACTTC. The encoded protein is CASSRELAGLYEQYF. The gene calls are TRBV4-3 and TRBJ2-7, with 10 bases identical to TRBD2. CDR1 is LGHNA and CDR2 is YSLEER in the germline V gene. The junction had 6 bases not matched to a gene; V was cut back by 4 bases and J by 3 bases. There are 15 residues in the CDR3.

The V and J genes are TRBV6-5 and TRBJ2-3; possibly TRBD2 for D (6 bases). This CDR3 is built from 13 residues. CDR1 MNHEY and CDR2 SVGAGI come from the germline V gene. The CDR3, as DNA: TGTGTTACCCGGGAGCCAACCTCAGATACGCAGTATTTT. This sequence encodes CVTREPTSDTQYF.

The chain is built from TRBV28 and TRBJ2-1; D might be TRBD1 or TRBD2, each matching 7 bases. This CDR3 contains 14 residues. Germline CDR1 MDHEN, CDR2 SYDVKM. V shed 7 bases and J shed 4 bases, with 14 bases lying between them. As DNA, the CDR3 is TGTGCCAGCATCCAGGGGGGGGAATACAATGAGCAGTTCTTC. Amino acids: CASIQGGEYNEQFF.

The rearrangement links TRBV15 to TRBJ2-3; D is uncertain. The CDR3 has 13 amino acids. The germline V and J ends were trimmed by 1 base and 8 bases, with 10 bases remaining between them. Germline CDR1 reads LNHNV; CDR2 reads YYDKDF (reference sequence). The CDR3 nucleotides are TGTGCCACCAGCAGAGCAAGTGCCGGTACGCAGTATTTT. Translation: CATSRASAGTQYF.

V usage is TRBV11-2 and J usage is TRBJ2-2; the D gene is possibly TRBD1 (6 bases). The CDR3 covers 12 residues. Germline V lookup: CDR1 SGHAT, CDR2 FQNNGV. Between the trimmed V and J ends, which lost 8 bases and 6 bases, there was a span of 10 bases. In DNA form, the CDR3 reads TGTGCCAGCCCAGGGGATGCCGGGGAGCTGTTTTTT. As protein: CASPGDAGELFF.

This clone came up once. This rearrangement joins TRBV7-9 to TRBJ1-1, with TRBD1 as a possible D gene (6 bases). The CDR3 loop spans 10 amino acids. The germline gives CDR1 SEHNR, CDR2 FQNEAQ (reference sequence). V was pared by 11 bases and J by 7 bases, with 11 bases between. CDR3 sequence reads: CAERGDEAFF. The DNA for the CDR3 is TGTGCCGAAAGGGGGGATGAAGCTTTCTTT.

This chain links TRBV6-5 with TRBJ2-2; D gene ambiguous. Germline CDR1 and CDR2: MNHEY and SVGAGI. Between the trimmed V and J ends, which lost 4 bases and 5 bases, there was a span of 8 bases. This CDR3 region has 13 residues. The DNA for the CDR3 is TGTGCCAGCAGTTCCCGATGGACCGGGGAGCTGTTTTTT. This sequence encodes CASSSRWTGELFF.

The chain combines TRBV10-1 with TRBJ2-7; D uncertain. This CDR3 spans 16 amino acids. With 0 bases removed from V and 0 bases from J, the gap between germline ends came to 12 bases. Germline lookup yields CDR1 WNHNN and CDR2 SYGVQD (reference sequence). The CDR3 coding sequence is TGCGCCAGCAGTGAGTCCGGGTCCGCGAGCTCCTACGAGCAGTACTTC. As protein: CASSESGSASSYEQYF.

With regard to this clone: Germline is not matched at one junction end, which may reflect a read error. The V call is TRBV30, the J call TRBJ2-7; tentative D call: TRBD2 (5 bases). The length of the CDR3 is 11 residues. Germline V CDR1 and CDR2: GTSNPN, SVGIG (reference sequence). CDR3 in amino acids: CAWSVGWEHYF. The CDR3 DNA follows: TGTGCCTGGAGTGTTGGATGGGAGCATTACTTC.

This chain joins TRBV5-5 and TRBJ1-2, with D possibly TRBD1 on 6 matching bases. Germline loops: CDR1 SGHKS, CDR2 YYEKEE (reference sequence). V was clipped by 4 bases and J by 3 bases, with 16 bases between them. CDR3 size: 15 residues. CDR3 coding DNA: TGTGCCAGCAGCCCAAACACGGGGGGCCACTATGGCTACACCTTC. It translates to CASSPNTGGHYGYTF.

This clone was found once. The gene calls are TRBV18 and TRBJ2-7; tentatively, D is TRBD1 (7 bases). Trimming removed 0 bases from V and 3 bases from J, with 12 bases in between. The CDR3 has 15 amino acids. CDR1 KGHSH and CDR2 LQKENI come from the germline V gene. CDR3 protein: CASSPPSQGGYEQYF. The CDR3 nucleotides read TGTGCCAGCTCACCACCTAGCCAGGGGGGCTACGAGCAGTACTTC. The full variable domain, in which reference TRBV18 and TRBJ2-7 provide the parts outside the CDR3, is NAGVMQNPRHLVRRRGQEARLRCSPMKGHSHVYWYRQLPEEGLKFMVYLQKENIIDESGMPKERFSAEFPKEGPSILRIQQVVRGDSAAYFCASSPPSQGGYEQYFGPGTRLTVT.

This clone was seen a handful of times. In nucleotides, the CDR3 is TGTGCCAGTAGTATACCTCCCACTGGAAGGACTGAAGCTTTCTTT. Its translation is CASSIPPTGRTEAFF. The rearrangement joins TRBV19 to TRBJ1-1; D is unresolved. Germline CDR1 reads LNHDA; CDR2 reads SQIVND (reference sequence). CDR3 length equals 15 residues. Trimming cost V 2 bases and J 5 bases, with 15 bases left between them.

The rearrangement joins TRBV2 to TRBJ1-2; D ambiguous. Germline CDR1 is SNHLY and CDR2 is FYNNEI. The CDR3 consists of 15 residues. Trimming took off 5 bases at V and 1 base at J, with 14 bases between the two ends. The CDR3, as DNA: TGTGCCAGCAGTTATCCTGCCGGAGATAACTATGGCTACACCTTC. Residues: CASSYPAGDNYGYTF.